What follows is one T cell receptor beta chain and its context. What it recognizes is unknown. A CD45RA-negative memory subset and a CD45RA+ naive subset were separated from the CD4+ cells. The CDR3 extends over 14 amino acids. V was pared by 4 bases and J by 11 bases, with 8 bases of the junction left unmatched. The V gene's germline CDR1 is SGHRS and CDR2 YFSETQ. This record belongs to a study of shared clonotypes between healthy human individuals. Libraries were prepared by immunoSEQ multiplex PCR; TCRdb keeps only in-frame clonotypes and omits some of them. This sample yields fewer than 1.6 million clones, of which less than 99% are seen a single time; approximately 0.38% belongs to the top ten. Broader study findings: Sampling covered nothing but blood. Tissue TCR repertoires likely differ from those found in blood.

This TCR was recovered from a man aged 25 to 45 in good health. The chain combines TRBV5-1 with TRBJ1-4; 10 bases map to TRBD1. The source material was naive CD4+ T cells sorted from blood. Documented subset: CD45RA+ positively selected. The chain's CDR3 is CASSPGTGEEKLFF. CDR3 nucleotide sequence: TGCGCCAGCAGCCCCGGGACAGGGGAGGAGAAACTGTTTTTT. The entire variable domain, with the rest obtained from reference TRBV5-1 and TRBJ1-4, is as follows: KAGVTQTPRYLIKTRGQQVTLSCSPISGHRSVSWYQQTPGQGLQFLFEYFSETQRNKGNFPGRFSGRQFSNSRSEMNVSTLELGDSALYLCASSPGTGEEKLFFGSGTQLSVL.